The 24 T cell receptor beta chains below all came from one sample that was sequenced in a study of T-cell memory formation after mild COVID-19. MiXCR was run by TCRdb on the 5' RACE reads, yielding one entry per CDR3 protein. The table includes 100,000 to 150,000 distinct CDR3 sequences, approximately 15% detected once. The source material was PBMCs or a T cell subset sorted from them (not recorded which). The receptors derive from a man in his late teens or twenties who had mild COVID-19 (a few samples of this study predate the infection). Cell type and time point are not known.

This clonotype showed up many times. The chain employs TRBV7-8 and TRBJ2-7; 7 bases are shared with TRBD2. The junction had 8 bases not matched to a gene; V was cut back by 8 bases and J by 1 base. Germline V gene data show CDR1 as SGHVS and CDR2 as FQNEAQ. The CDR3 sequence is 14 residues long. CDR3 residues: CASGRGSGSYEQYF. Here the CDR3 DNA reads TGTGCCAGCGGGAGGGGCAGCGGGTCCTACGAGCAGTACTTC.

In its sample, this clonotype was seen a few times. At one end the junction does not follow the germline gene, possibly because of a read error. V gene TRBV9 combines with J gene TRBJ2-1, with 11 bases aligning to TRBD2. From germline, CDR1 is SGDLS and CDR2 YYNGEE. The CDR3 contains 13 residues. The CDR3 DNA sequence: TGTGCCAGTAGCGGGGGGGCCGCCAATGAGCAGTTCTTC. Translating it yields CASSGGAANEQFF.

CDR3 sequence reads: CASSQRRGAGYTF. CDR3 sequence (DNA): TGCGCCAGCAGCCAGCGCAGGGGGGCTGGCTACACCTTC. The V gene is TRBV4-3, the J gene TRBJ1-2; 7 bases agree with TRBD1. CDR1 is LGHNA, CDR2 YSLEER, per germline. V gave up 3 bases and J gave up 7 bases; unmatched junction bases: 5. The CDR3 consists of 13 residues.

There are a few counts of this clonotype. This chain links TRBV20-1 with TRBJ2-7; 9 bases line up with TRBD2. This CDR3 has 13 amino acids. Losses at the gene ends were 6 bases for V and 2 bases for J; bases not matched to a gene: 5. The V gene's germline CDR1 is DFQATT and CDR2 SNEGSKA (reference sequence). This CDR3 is CSADVAGAYEQYV. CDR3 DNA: TGCAGTGCAGACGTAGCGGGGGCCTACGAGCAGTACGTC.

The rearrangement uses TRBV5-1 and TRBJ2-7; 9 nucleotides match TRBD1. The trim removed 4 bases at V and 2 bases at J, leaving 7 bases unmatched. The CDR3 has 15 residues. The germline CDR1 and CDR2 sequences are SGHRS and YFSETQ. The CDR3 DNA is TGCGCCAGCAGCGGGACAGGGAGAAGGGCCTACGAGCAGTACGTC. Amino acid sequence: CASSGTGRRAYEQYV.

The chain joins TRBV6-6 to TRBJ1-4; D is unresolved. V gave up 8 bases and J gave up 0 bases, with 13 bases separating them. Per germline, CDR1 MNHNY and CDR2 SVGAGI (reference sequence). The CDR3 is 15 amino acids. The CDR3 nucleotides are TGTGCCAGCTCGGGTCCCCTAGCAACTAATGAAAAACTGTTTTTT. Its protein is CASSGPLATNEKLFF.

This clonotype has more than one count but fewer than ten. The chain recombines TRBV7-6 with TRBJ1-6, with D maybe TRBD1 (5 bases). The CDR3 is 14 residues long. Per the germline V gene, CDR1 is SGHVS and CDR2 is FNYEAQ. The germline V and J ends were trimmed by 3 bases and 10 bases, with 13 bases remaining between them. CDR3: CASSLTATSSPLHF. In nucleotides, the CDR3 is TGTGCCAGCAGCTTGACAGCGACCTCCTCACCCCTCCACTTT. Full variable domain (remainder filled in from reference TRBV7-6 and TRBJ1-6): GAGVSQSPRYKVTKRGQDVALRCDPISGHVSLYWYRQALGQGPEFLTYFNYEAQQDKSGLPNDRFSAERPEGSISTLTIQRTEQRDSAMYRCASSLTATSSPLHFGNGTRLTVT.

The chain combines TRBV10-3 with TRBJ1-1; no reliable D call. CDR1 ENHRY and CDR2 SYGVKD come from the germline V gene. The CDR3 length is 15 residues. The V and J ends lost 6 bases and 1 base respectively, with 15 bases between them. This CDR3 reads CAISPREASNTEAFF. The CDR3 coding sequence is TGTGCCATCAGCCCTCGAGAGGCCTCGAACACTGAAGCTTTCTTT.

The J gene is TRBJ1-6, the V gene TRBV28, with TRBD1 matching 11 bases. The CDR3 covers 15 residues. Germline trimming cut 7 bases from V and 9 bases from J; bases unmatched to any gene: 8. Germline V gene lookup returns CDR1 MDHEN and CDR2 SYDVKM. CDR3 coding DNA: TGTGCCAGCACGGACAGGGGGCTATTCAGTTCACCCCTCCACTTT. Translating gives CASTDRGLFSSPLHF.

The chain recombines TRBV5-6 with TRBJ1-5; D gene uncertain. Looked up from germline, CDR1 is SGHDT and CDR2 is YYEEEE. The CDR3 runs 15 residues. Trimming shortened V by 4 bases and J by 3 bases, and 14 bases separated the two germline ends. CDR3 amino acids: CASSLLGSNNQPQHF. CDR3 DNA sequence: TGTGCCAGCAGCCTGTTAGGTTCGAACAATCAGCCCCAGCATTTT. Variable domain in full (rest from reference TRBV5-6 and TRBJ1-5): DAGVTQSPTHLIKTRGQQVTLRCSPKSGHDTVSWYQQALGQGPQFIFQYYEEEERQRGNFPDRFSGHQFPNYSSELNVNALLLGDSALYLCASSLLGSNNQPQHFGDGTRLSIL.

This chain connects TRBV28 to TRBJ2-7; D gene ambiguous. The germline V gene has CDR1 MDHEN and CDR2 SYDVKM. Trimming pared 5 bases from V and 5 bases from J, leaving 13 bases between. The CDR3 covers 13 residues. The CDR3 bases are TGTGCCAGCAGTGAGACGGCGAGAAACGAGCAGTACGTC. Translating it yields CASSETARNEQYV.

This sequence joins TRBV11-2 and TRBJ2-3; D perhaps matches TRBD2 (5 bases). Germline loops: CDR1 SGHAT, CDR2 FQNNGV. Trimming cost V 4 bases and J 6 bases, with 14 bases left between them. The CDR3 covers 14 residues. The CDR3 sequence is CASSSTLTGDTQYF. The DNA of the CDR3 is TGTGCCAGCAGCTCTACTCTCACGGGGGATACGCAGTATTTT.

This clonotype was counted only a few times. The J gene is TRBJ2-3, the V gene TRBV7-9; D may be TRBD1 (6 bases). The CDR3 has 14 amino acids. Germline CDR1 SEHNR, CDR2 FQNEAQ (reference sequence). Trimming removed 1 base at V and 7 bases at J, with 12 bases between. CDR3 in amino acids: CASSLVGTTNTQYF. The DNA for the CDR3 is TGTGCCAGCAGCTTAGTAGGGACAACGAATACGCAGTATTTT.

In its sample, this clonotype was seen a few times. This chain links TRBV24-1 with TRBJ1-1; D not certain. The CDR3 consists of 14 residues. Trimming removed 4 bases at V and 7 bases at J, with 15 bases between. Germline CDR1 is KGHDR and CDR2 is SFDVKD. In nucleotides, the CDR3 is TGTGCCACCAGTGACCCCACGTCTGGCAGTGAAGCTTTCTTT. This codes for CATSDPTSGSEAFF.

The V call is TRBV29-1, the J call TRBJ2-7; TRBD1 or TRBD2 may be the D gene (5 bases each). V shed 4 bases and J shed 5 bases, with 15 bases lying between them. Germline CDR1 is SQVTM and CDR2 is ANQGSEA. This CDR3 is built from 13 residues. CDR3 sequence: CSVVGVGGNEQYF. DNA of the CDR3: TGCAGCGTTGTGGGGGTAGGTGGAAACGAGCAGTACTTC.

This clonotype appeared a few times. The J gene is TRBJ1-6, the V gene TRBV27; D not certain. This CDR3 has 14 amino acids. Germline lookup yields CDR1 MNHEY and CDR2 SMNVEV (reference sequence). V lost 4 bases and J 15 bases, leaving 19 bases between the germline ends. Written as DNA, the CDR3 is TGTGCCAGCAGTTCAGCCCTCAGTCGGGGTAGCCTCCACTTT. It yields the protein CASSSALSRGSLHF.

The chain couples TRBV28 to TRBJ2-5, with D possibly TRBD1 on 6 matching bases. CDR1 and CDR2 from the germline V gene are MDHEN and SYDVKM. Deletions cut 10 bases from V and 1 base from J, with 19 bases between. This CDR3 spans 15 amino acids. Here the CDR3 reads CATSSGQNRQETQYF. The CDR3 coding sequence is TGTGCCACCTCCTCAGGACAGAACCGCCAAGAGACCCAGTACTTC.

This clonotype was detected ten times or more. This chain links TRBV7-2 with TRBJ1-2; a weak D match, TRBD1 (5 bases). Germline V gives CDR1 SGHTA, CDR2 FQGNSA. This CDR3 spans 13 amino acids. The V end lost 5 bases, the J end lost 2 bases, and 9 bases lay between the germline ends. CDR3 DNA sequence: TGTGCCAGCAGCGCGGCAGGGAACTATGGCTACACCTTC. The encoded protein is CASSAAGNYGYTF. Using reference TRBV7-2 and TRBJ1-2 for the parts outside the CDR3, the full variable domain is GAGVSQSPSNKVTEKGKDVELRCDPISGHTALYWYRQSLGQGLEFLIYFQGNSAPDKSGLPSDRFSAERTGGSVSTLTIQRTQQEDSAVYLCASSAAGNYGYTFGSGTRLTVV.

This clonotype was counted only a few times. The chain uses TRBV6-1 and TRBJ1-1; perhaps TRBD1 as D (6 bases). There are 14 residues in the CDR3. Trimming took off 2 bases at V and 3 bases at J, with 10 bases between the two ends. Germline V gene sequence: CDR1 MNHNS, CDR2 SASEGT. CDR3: CASSEQQGYTEAFF. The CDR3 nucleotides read TGTGCCAGCAGTGAACAGCAGGGGTACACTGAAGCTTTCTTT.

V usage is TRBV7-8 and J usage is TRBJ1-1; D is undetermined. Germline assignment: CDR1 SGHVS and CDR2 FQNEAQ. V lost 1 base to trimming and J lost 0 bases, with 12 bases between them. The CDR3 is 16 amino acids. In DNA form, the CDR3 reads TGTGCCAGCAGCTTAGTAGCTACACGGGTGAACACTGAAGCTTTCTTT. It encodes CASSLVATRVNTEAFF. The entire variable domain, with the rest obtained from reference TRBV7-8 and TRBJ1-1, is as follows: GAGVSQSPRYKVAKRGQDVALRCDPISGHVSLFWYQQALGQGPEFLTYFQNEAQLDKSGLPSDRFFAERPEGSVSTLKIQRTQQEDSAVYLCASSLVATRVNTEAFFGQGTRLTVV.

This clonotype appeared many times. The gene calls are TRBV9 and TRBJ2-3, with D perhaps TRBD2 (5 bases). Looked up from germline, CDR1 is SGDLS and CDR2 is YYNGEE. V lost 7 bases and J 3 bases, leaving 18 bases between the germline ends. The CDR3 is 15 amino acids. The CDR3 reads CASSSSGSATDTQYF. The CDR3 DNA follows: TGTGCCAGCTCCTCCTCGGGTAGCGCGACAGATACGCAGTATTTT.

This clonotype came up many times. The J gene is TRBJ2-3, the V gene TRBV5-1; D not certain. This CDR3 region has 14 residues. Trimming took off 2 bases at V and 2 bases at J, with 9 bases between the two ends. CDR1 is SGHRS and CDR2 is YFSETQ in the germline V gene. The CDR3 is CASSFTASTDTQYF. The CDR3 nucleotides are TGCGCCAGCAGCTTTACGGCCTCCACAGATACGCAGTATTTT.

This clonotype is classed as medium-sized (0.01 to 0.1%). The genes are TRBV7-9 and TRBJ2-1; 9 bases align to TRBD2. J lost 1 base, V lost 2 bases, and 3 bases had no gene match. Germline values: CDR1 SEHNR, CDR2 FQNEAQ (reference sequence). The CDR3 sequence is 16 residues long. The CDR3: CASSLSLAGSYNEQFF. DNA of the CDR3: TGTGCCAGCAGCTTATCGCTAGCGGGGTCCTACAATGAGCAGTTCTTC.

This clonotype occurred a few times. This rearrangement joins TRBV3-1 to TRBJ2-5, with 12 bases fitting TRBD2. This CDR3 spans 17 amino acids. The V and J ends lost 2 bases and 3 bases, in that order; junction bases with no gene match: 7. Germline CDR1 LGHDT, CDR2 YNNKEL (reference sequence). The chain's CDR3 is CASSQYRTSGEKETQYF. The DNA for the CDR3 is TGTGCCAGCAGCCAATACCGGACTAGCGGGGAAAAAGAGACCCAGTACTTC.